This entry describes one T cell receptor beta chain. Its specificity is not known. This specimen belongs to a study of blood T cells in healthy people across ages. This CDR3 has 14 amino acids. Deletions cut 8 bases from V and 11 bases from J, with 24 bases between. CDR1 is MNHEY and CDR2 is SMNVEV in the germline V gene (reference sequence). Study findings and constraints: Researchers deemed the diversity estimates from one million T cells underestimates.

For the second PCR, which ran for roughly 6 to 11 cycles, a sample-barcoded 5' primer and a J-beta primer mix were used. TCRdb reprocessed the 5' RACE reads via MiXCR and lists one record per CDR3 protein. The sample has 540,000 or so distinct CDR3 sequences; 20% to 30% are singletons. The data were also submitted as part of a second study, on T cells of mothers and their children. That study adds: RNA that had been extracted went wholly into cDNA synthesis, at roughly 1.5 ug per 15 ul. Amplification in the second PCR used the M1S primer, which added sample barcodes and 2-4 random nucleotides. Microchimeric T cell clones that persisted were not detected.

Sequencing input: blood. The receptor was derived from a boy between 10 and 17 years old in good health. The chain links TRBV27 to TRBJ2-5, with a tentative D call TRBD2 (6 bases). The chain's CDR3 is CASLKAGLGGEQYF. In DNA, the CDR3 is TGTGCCAGCCTTAAGGCAGGCCTGGGGGGAGAGCAGTACTTC.